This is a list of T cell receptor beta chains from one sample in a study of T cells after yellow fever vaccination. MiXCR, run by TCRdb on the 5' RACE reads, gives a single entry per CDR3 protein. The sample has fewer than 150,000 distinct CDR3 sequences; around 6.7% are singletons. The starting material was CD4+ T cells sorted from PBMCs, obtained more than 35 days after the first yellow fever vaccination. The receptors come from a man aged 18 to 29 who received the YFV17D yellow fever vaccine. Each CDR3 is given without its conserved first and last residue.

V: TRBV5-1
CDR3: ASSLAVGTSYEQY

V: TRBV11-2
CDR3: ASSLVNNVGQSNQPQH

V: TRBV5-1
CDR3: ASSLISREDETQY

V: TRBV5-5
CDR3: ASSVSGVNYNEQF

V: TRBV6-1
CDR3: ASSSGGALRNEQF

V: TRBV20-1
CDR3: SAREADRAKNIKY

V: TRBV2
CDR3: ASSQERQLYSNQPQH

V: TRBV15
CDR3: ATSRAVAGGNEQF

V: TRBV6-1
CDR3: ASTPGRVDGYT

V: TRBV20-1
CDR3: SAWGGSSSYNEQF

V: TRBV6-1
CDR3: ASSFDRGPYNEQF

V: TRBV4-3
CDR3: ASSQNRGGYT

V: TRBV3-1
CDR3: ASSPPVAGAIQY

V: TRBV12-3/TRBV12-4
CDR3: ASSLSGHKETQY

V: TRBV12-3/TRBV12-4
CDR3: ASSSFEAGTEAF

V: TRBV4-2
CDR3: ASSQDLGTGEIPTAKNIQY

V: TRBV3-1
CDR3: ASSQLDRGRE

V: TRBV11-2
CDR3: ASSSAGTGGPRGGEKLF

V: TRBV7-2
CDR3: ASSVGVGNTIY

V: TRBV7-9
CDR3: ASSRGRYEQY

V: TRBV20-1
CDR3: SAPPVNTEAF

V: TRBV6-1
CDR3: ASTTRRDTGELF

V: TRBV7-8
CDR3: ASSPRGGGAGGMDTQY

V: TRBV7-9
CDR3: ASSFRGSSYNEQF

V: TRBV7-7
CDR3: ASSLGPGRNEQF

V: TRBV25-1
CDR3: ASSEWGGGSSYEQY

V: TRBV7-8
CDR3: ASSSRLAGATDTQY

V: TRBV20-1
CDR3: SARRGGSGNTIY